The 5 T cell receptor beta chains in this list originate from one sample, sequenced in a study of CD8 T cells in Susac syndrome. An amount of RNA that ranged from about 0.45 to 1 ug was reverse transcribed with random hexamers. TCRdb processed the immunoSEQ multiplex PCR reads anew with MiXCR; each CDR3 protein has one entry. The sample lists 95,000 to 150,000 distinct CDR3 sequences; around 96% were seen once. Sequenced: CD4+ T cells from PBMCs. These receptors all stem from a human donor with Susac syndrome.

The chain uses TRBV12-3 or TRBV12-4 and TRBJ2-3, with D hard to call. The CDR3 has 15 residues. With 5 bases removed from V and 0 bases from J, the gap between germline ends came to 12 bases. The DNA for the CDR3 is TGTGCCAGCAGTCCGGCGGAGTCTAGCACAGATACGCAGTATTTT. Encoded protein: CASSPAESSTDTQYF.

The chain combines TRBV4-1 with TRBJ1-1, with D hard to call. CDR1 is MGHRA, CDR2 YSYEKL, per germline. This CDR3 region has 15 residues. Trimming took 1 base from V and 3 from J, leaving 12 bases between them. The DNA for the CDR3 is TGCGCCAGCAGCCAAGTTCGGGGAGGAGACACTGAAGCTTTCTTT. Encoded protein: CASSQVRGGDTEAFF.

The chain couples TRBV6-5 to TRBJ2-2; 9 bases are shared with TRBD1. Trimming took 7 bases from V and 3 from J; bases not matched to a gene: 15. Germline assignment: CDR1 MNHEY and CDR2 SVGAGI. The CDR3 has 18 residues. Here the CDR3 DNA reads TGTGCCAGCAATTCAAGGACCCCGGGACAGGGATACACCGGGGAGCTGTTTTTT. As protein: CASNSRTPGQGYTGELFF.

This chain uses TRBV7-3 with TRBJ1-1, with no clear D. Trimming took 3 bases from V and 7 from J, leaving 12 bases between them. The CDR3 is 13 residues long. The germline gives CDR1 SGHTA, CDR2 FQGTGA. The DNA of the CDR3 is TGTGCCAGCAGCTTCATGAAGGGAGGTGAAGCTTTCTTT. Translated, it gives CASSFMKGGEAFF.

This rearrangement joins TRBV30 to TRBJ1-5; 8 bases are shared with TRBD1. The CDR3 loop spans 15 amino acids. The J segment lost 7 bases and the V segment lost 2 bases, leaving 10 bases of the junction unmatched. The germline V gene has CDR1 GTSNPN and CDR2 SVGIG (reference sequence). DNA for the CDR3: TGTGCCTGGAGTTCCGGACAGGGAGCAATACAGCCCCAGCATTTT. It codes for CAWSSGQGAIQPQHF.